This TCR beta chain was observed in a study of molecular identifiers for immune sequencing clone quantification. General study results and limits: Beyond 20 RNA copies, clones held over 99% of effector molecules, compared with under 1% in naive cells.

MiXCR, applied by TCRdb to the PCR reads, yields one record per CDR3 protein. The table shows a few hundred thousand distinct CDR3 sequences, with under 25% occurring only once. This clonotype has ten or more counts. Antigen specificity is unknown. Naive CD8 library inputs spanned about 17,000 to 1,000,000 sorted cells and 10%, 30% or 50% RNA. Naive CD8 T cells underwent sorting with the CD8+CD4-CCR7+CD45RA+ definition. The CDR3 runs to 14 residues. Germline CDR1 MGHRA, CDR2 YSYEKL. The V end lost 2 bases, the J end lost 11 bases, and 16 bases lay between the germline ends. The specimen was naive CD8+ T cells from blood, with Jurkat cell RNA spiked in. Regarding subset: FACS-sorted CD8+CD4-CCR7+CD45RA+ naive T cells. The chain has TRBV4-1 and TRBJ1-5; D may be TRBD1 (5 bases). The source of this sequence is a human donor in good health. Some libraries in this study had Jurkat cell RNA spiked in. CDR3 nucleotide sequence: TGCGCCAGCAGCCAAAGAAGCCAATCGGGGGCCCAGCATTTT. Residues: CASSQRSQSGAQHF.